A single sample gave rise to the 14 T cell receptor beta chains below, sequenced in a study of cytomegalovirus exposure and HLA in healthy donors. Profiled with immunoSEQ multiplex PCR; TCRdb holds only in-frame clones, not every one. Of some 170,000 clones listed, roughly 86% are singletons. Sequenced material: PBMCs. The receptor set was obtained from a young man in good health and CMV-seropositive.

V and J are TRBV5-6 and TRBJ2-3; D not resolved. Looked up from germline, CDR1 is SGHDT and CDR2 is YYEEEE. The V and J ends lost 4 bases and 1 base respectively, with 19 bases between them. The CDR3 covers 17 residues. As DNA, the CDR3 is TGTGCCAGCAGCCCCGATCCCCCGGTCCTGGGCACAGATACGCAGTATTTT. Its translation is CASSPDPPVLGTDTQYF.

The CDR3 DNA follows: TGTGCCAGCTACTACAGGGGTCTCTCCCTCCACGAGCAGTACTTC. This translates into CASYYRGLSLHEQYF. J is TRBJ2-7 and V is TRBV6-1; TRBD1 matches at 7 bases. The ends lost 8 bases at V and 5 bases at J; junction bases unmatched: 15. CDR3 length: 15 residues. Per germline, CDR1 MNHNS and CDR2 SASEGT.

The chain couples TRBV9 to TRBJ2-1; 8 positions match TRBD2. After removal of 0 bases from V and 1 base from J, the junction contained 9 bases not matched to a gene. There are 18 residues in the CDR3. CDR1 is SGDLS and CDR2 is YYNGEE in the germline V gene. The CDR3, as DNA: TGTGCCAGCAGCGTAGACTACGGGGGGGCCGAATCCTACAATGAGCAGTTCTTC. Translating it yields CASSVDYGGAESYNEQFF.

The chain recombines TRBV4-1 with TRBJ2-1; D not certain. V lost 1 base and J 7 bases, leaving 11 bases between the germline ends. CDR3 length: 14 residues. CDR1 is MGHRA and CDR2 is YSYEKL in the germline V gene. CDR3 sequence (DNA): TGCGCCAGCAGCCAAGGCCCCTCAGGTAATGAGCAGTTCTTC. Translated, it gives CASSQGPSGNEQFF.

This chain joins TRBV9 and TRBJ1-4, with TRBD1 as a possible D gene (6 bases). Trimming removed 1 base at V and 8 bases at J, with 6 bases between. The CDR3 loop spans 12 amino acids. Germline V gives CDR1 SGDLS, CDR2 YYNGEE. The CDR3 loop reads CASSVTGEKLFF. The DNA for the CDR3 is TGTGCCAGCAGCGTAACAGGGGAAAAACTGTTTTTT.

This sequence joins TRBV7-8 and TRBJ2-7, with 8 bases that match TRBD1. The V gene end was trimmed by 5 bases and the J gene end by 3 bases; junction bases not matched to a gene: 15. The CDR3 has 17 residues. CDR1 is SGHVS, CDR2 FQNEAQ, per germline. CDR3 loop: CASSRQGPRIRGYEQYF. CDR3 nucleotide sequence: TGTGCCAGCAGCCGACAGGGGCCGAGAATACGGGGCTACGAGCAGTACTTC.

The chain uses TRBV2 and TRBJ2-1; possible D gene TRBD1, 5 bases. Looked up from germline, CDR1 is SNHLY and CDR2 is FYNNEI. V was cut by 9 bases and J by 1 base, with 10 bases left in between. This CDR3 has 13 amino acids. CDR3 nucleotide sequence: TGTGCCAGAAAAACAGGATCCTACAATGAGCAGTTCTTC. Translating gives CARKTGSYNEQFF.

The J gene is TRBJ2-7, the V gene TRBV2; no firm D call. This CDR3 is 11 amino acids long. CDR1 SNHLY and CDR2 FYNNEI come from the germline V gene. Trimming removed 4 bases from V and 3 bases from J, with 4 bases in between. CDR3 protein: CASSVNYEQYF. For the CDR3, the DNA is TGTGCCAGCAGTGTTAACTACGAGCAGTACTTC.

V usage is TRBV20-1 and J usage is TRBJ2-1, with D possibly matching TRBD2 (6 bases). The germline gives CDR1 DFQATT, CDR2 SNEGSKA (reference sequence). V was pared by 4 bases and J by 13 bases, with 14 bases between. This CDR3 comprises 11 residues. The CDR3 sequence is CSAILLGGQFF. In DNA, the CDR3 is TGCAGTGCTATCCTCTTGGGGGGTCAGTTCTTC.

The V and J genes are TRBV15 and TRBJ1-2; a weak D match, TRBD1 (6 bases). There are 14 residues in the CDR3. From germline, CDR1 is LNHNV and CDR2 YYDKDF (reference sequence). V was clipped by 1 base and J by 6 bases, with 12 bases between them. The CDR3 bases are TGTGCCACCAGCAGAGGACAGGCGGGGGATGGCTACACCTTC. This sequence encodes CATSRGQAGDGYTF.

V is TRBV2 and J is TRBJ2-1, with 7 bases lining up with TRBD1. Per germline, CDR1 SNHLY and CDR2 FYNNEI. With V trimmed by 8 bases and J by 4 bases, 17 bases remained unmatched. The CDR3 totals 17 residues. DNA of the CDR3: TGTGCCAGCCCTCGCGTGGAGAATGACAGGGATTACAATGAGCAGTTCTTC. It codes for CASPRVENDRDYNEQFF.

The rearrangement uses TRBV18 and TRBJ2-7; D is perhaps TRBD2 (6 bases). CDR1 and CDR2 (germline): KGHSH, LQKENI. V shed 2 bases and J shed 5 bases, with 13 bases lying between them. This CDR3 has 14 amino acids. CDR3: CASSPGAGSHEQYF. CDR3 in DNA: TGTGCCAGCTCACCAGGCGCGGGGTCGCACGAGCAGTACTTC.

The chain couples TRBV14 to TRBJ2-7, with TRBD2 matching over 11 bases. Germline-derived CDR1 and CDR2 are SGHDN and FVKESK. With V trimmed by 4 bases and J by 2 bases, 4 bases remained unmatched. CDR3 size: 15 residues. In nucleotides, the CDR3 is TGTGCCAGCAGCCGGGGACTAGCGGTGACCTACGAGCAGTACTTC. Protein: CASSRGLAVTYEQYF.

The V call is TRBV7-2, the J call TRBJ1-1, with 7 bases matching TRBD1. This CDR3 is 14 amino acids long. Germline-derived CDR1 and CDR2 are SGHTA and FQGNSA. The J segment lost 4 bases and the V segment lost 4 bases, leaving 6 bases of the junction unmatched. CDR3: CASSWSGGITEAFF. The CDR3 coding sequence is TGTGCCAGCAGCTGGTCAGGGGGAATCACTGAAGCTTTCTTT.